The present T cell receptor beta chain was sequenced within a study of shared clonotypes between healthy human individuals. Study conclusions and caveats: Sampling used blood alone; tissue repertoires probably differ.

Healthy HIV-negative adults with no recent acute infections or vaccinations were recruited as donors. J gave up 5 bases and V 2 bases, and 2 bases lay outside the gene matches. Per germline, CDR1 SEHNR and CDR2 FQNEAQ (reference sequence). This CDR3 is 13 amino acids long. In regard to this clone: Its antigen is unidentified. At the DNA level, this CDR3 is encoded by other sequences in the same sample as well.

Method: immunoSEQ multiplex PCR; TCRdb's copy keeps in-frame clones and lacks some. The table lists 2 million to 3 million clones, 93% of them singletons. J is TRBJ1-1 and V is TRBV7-9; 7 positions match TRBD1. This TCR was sampled from a man younger than 35 in good health. Some clones in this sample may be carry-over from other donors' samples. The specimen sequenced was naive CD4+ T cells from PBMCs. As to subset: CD45RA+ positively selected. CDR3 bases: TGTGCCAGCAGCTTACAACAGGGGACTGAAGCTTTCTTT. This gives the protein CASSLQQGTEAFF.